One sample yielded the 17 T cell receptor beta chains listed below, sequenced in a study of vaccination effects on CD4 cells after COVID-19. Their target antigens are unknown. Sequencing followed a ViraFEST assay step that expanded antigen-specific CD4+ T cells with viral peptide pools. Isolation of CD4+ T cells took place after around 10 days of culture. Vaccine administered to participants consisted of two doses of either BNT162b2 or mRNA-1273. The method was immunoSEQ multiplex PCR; TCRdb's version includes in-frame clones alone and lacks a portion of them. Counted here are 20,000 to 30,000 clones, more than 65% occurring once; the ten biggest clones make up 7.5% to 8.5%. The specimen was CD4+ T cells from PBMCs cultured with SARS-CoV-2 spike peptides, collected after COVID-19 vaccination. The receptors originated from a human donor who received a COVID-19 vaccine.

This chain connects TRBV11-2 to TRBJ1-4, with D perhaps matching TRBD1 (5 bases). CDR3 length equals 16 residues. V gave up 0 bases and J gave up 8 bases, with 16 bases separating them. CDR1 is SGHAT and CDR2 is FQNNGV in the germline V gene. The CDR3 spells CASSLDDWDGREKLFF. The CDR3, as DNA: TGTGCCAGCAGCTTAGATGATTGGGACGGCCGCGAAAAACTGTTTTTT.

This chain connects TRBV2 to TRBJ1-5; 9 bases map to TRBD1. CDR3 size: 18 residues. CDR1 SNHLY and CDR2 FYNNEI come from the germline V gene. V lost 1 base, J lost 1 base, and 8 bases stayed unmatched. Here the CDR3 DNA reads TGTGCCAGCAGTGAAGAAAACAGGGGGCAAAGAAGCAATCAGCCCCAGCATTTT. It encodes CASSEENRGQRSNQPQHF.

The chain has TRBV18 and TRBJ1-2; perhaps TRBD1 as D (5 bases). Germline V lookup: CDR1 KGHSH, CDR2 LQKENI. The CDR3 has 14 residues. With 1 base removed from V and 4 bases from J, the gap between germline ends came to 10 bases. The CDR3 region is CASSPLRDGYGYTF. CDR3 DNA: TGTGCCAGCTCACCACTGCGGGACGGCTATGGCTACACCTTC.

This chain connects TRBV2 to TRBJ1-5; TRBD1 is a possible D gene (5 bases). The CDR3 covers 14 residues. Between the trimmed V and J ends, which lost 3 bases and 7 bases, there was a span of 13 bases. The germline V gene encodes CDR1 SNHLY and CDR2 FYNNEI. The CDR3 nucleotides are TGTGCCAGCAGTGAGATTGGGACCTTCCAGCCCCAGCATTTT. This encodes CASSEIGTFQPQHF.

This clone was seen a few times. The chain couples TRBV12-5 to TRBJ2-1; D uncertain. Trimming left V 1 base short and J 10 bases short, with 14 bases between. The CDR3 length is 14 residues. Germline V gives CDR1 LGHNT, CDR2 FRNRAP. As DNA, the CDR3 is TGTGCTAGTGGTTTGGACCTCCGGGCTACGGAGCAGTTCTTC. Its translation is CASGLDLRATEQFF.

This clone is medium-sized within its sample. This sequence joins TRBV5-4 and TRBJ1-1; no definite D call. This CDR3 is built from 11 residues. CDR1 is SGHNT, CDR2 YYREEE, per germline (reference sequence). The V and J ends lost 7 bases and 1 base respectively, with 5 bases between them. CDR3 coding DNA: TGTGCCAGCTCTTCGAACACTGAAGCTTTCTTT. It is translated as CASSSNTEAFF.

V usage is TRBV3-1 (or the pseudogene TRBV3-2) and J usage is TRBJ2-3; 9 bases are a match to TRBD2. The V and J ends lost 8 bases and 4 bases, in that order; junction bases with no gene match: 7. This CDR3 has 14 residues. The germline V gene has CDR1 LGHDT and CDR2 YNNKEL (reference sequence). The CDR3 DNA reads TGTGCCAGCTGCGGCGGGAGGGCTCCAGATACGCAGTATTTT. Translation: CASCGGRAPDTQYF.

J is TRBJ2-1 and V is TRBV5-1; tentatively, D is TRBD2 (5 bases). The germline CDR1 and CDR2 sequences are SGHRS and YFSETQ. There are 14 residues in the CDR3. The V end was cut by 0 bases, the J end by 8 bases, with 12 bases between. The CDR3 is CASSLVPGVDEQFF. Written as DNA, the CDR3 is TGCGCCAGCAGCTTGGTCCCCGGGGTCGATGAGCAGTTCTTC.

This clone was observed a single time. This chain uses TRBV10-1 with TRBJ2-1, with 7 bases lining up with TRBD1. The V gene's germline CDR1 is WNHNN and CDR2 SYGVQD (reference sequence). V shed 6 bases and J 12 bases; nucleotides not matched to a gene: 14. The CDR3 length is 14 residues. The CDR3 region has the DNA TGCGCCAGCAGCCCTGACAGGGCCTACGGTTGGCAGTTCTTC. It is translated as CASSPDRAYGWQFF.

The V call is TRBV10-3, the J call TRBJ2-7; TRBD2 matches 8 bases. The germline V gene has CDR1 ENHRY and CDR2 SYGVKD. V was clipped by 6 bases and J by 1 base; unmatched bases: 5. This CDR3 has 14 residues. In DNA form, the CDR3 reads TGTGCCATCAGAGATAGCGGGAAGTCCTACGAGCAGTACTTC. Protein product: CAIRDSGKSYEQYF.

The J gene is TRBJ2-1, the V gene TRBV4-1, with TRBD2 identical over 7 bases. The CDR3 has 17 amino acids. V gave up 2 bases and J gave up 7 bases; unmatched junction bases: 14. Germline V gives CDR1 MGHRA, CDR2 YSYEKL. CDR3 nucleotide sequence: TGCGCCAGCAGCCAACCCTCTTTAGCGGGTCGGCGGAATGAGCAGTTCTTC. Protein: CASSQPSLAGRRNEQFF.

The chain combines TRBV5-6 with TRBJ1-2; TRBD1 might be the D (6 bases). Per the germline V gene, CDR1 is SGHDT and CDR2 is YYEEEE. This CDR3 has 17 amino acids. V gave up 4 bases and J gave up 5 bases, with 24 bases separating them. CDR3 DNA sequence: TGTGCCAGCAGCATCCCTGACGTGACAGGAGGACGGTATGGCTACACCTTC. Its protein product is CASSIPDVTGGRYGYTF.

The genes are TRBV12-3 or TRBV12-4 and TRBJ2-1; 7 nucleotides line up with TRBD2. The CDR3 covers 13 residues. With 4 bases clipped from V and 7 bases from J, the junction kept 4 bases outside the gene matches. In DNA, the CDR3 is TGTGCCAGCAGTTACACTAGCGAAAATGAGCAGTTCTTC. Translating gives CASSYTSENEQFF.

This clone has just a few counts. The chain combines TRBV6-4 with TRBJ2-1; TRBD2 matches at 9 bases. Germline V CDR1 and CDR2: MRHNA, SNTAGT. The CDR3 has 16 residues. J gave up 9 bases and V 4 bases, and 13 bases lay outside the gene matches. The chain's CDR3 is CASSALAGSGSSEQFF. The CDR3 DNA follows: TGTGCCAGCAGTGCCCTTGCAGGTAGCGGGAGTAGTGAGCAGTTCTTC.

The rearrangement joins TRBV7-9 to TRBJ2-3; a weak D match, TRBD2 (5 bases). This CDR3 has 17 residues. Looked up from germline, CDR1 is SEHNR and CDR2 is FQNEAQ (reference sequence). Between the trimmed V and J ends, which lost 4 bases and 0 bases, there was a span of 17 bases. In nucleotides, the CDR3 is TGTGCCAGCAGCTCACTCGTCGGGGAAGCTAGCACAGATACGCAGTATTTT. Protein: CASSSLVGEASTDTQYF.

There are a few counts of this clone. V is TRBV5-1 and J is TRBJ2-7; 15 bases map to TRBD2. J gave up 7 bases and V 5 bases, and 10 bases lay outside the gene matches. CDR3 length equals 16 residues. Per the germline V gene, CDR1 is SGHRS and CDR2 is YFSETQ. CDR3 residues: CASRKGTSGGLWEQYF. For the CDR3, the DNA is TGCGCCAGCAGGAAAGGGACTAGCGGGGGGCTTTGGGAGCAGTACTTC. The variable domain in full, completed from reference TRBV5-1 and TRBJ2-7, reads KAGVTQTPRYLIKTRGQQVTLSCSPISGHRSVSWYQQTPGQGLQFLFEYFSETQRNKGNFPGRFSGRQFSNSRSEMNVSTLELGDSALYLCASRKGTSGGLWEQYFGPGTRLTVT.

The chain combines TRBV19 with TRBJ2-3; 12 bases agree with TRBD1. The trim removed 6 bases at V and 2 bases at J, leaving 15 bases unmatched. The germline gives CDR1 LNHDA, CDR2 SQIVND (reference sequence). This CDR3 region has 19 residues. CDR3 DNA: TGTGCCAGTAGACCATCCGGGACAGGGGGCGTTCAATCCACAGATACGCAGTATTTT. Its protein is CASRPSGTGGVQSTDTQYF.